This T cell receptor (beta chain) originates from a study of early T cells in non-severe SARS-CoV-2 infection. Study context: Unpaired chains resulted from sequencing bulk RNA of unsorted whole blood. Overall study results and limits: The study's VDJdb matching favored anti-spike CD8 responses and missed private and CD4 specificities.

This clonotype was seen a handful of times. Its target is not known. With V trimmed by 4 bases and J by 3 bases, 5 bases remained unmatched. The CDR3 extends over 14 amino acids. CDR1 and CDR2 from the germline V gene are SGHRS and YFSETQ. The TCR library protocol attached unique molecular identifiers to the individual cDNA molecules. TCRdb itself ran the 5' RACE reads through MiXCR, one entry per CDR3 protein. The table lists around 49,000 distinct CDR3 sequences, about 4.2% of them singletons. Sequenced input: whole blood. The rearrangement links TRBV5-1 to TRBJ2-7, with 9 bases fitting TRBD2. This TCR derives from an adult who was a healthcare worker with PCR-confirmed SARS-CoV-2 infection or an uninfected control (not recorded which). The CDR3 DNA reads TGCGCCAGCAGCGGGCTAGCGGGGCACTACGAGCAGTACTTC. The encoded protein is CASSGLAGHYEQYF.